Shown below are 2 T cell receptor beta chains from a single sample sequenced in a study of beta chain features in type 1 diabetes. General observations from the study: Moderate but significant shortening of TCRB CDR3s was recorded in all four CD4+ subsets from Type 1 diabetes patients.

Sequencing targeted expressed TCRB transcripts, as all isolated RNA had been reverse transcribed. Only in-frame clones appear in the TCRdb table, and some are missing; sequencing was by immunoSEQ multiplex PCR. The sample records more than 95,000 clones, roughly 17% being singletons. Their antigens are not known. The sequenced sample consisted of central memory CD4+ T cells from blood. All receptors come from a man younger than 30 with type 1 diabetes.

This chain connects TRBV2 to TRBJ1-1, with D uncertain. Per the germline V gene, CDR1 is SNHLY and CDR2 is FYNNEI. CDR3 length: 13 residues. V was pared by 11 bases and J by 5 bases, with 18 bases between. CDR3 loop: CAGRRGEGTEAFF. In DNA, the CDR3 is TGTGCCGGCCGGCGGGGTGAAGGGACTGAAGCTTTCTTT.

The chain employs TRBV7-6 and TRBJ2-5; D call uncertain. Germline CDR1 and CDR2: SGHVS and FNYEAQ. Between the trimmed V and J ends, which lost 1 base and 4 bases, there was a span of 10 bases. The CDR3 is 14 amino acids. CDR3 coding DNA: TGTGCCAGCAGCTTAGATTCCATCGGAGAGACCCAGTACTTC. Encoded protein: CASSLDSIGETQYF. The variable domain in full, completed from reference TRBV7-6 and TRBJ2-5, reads GAGVSQSPRYKVTKRGQDVALRCDPISGHVSLYWYRQALGQGPEFLTYFNYEAQQDKSGLPNDRFSAERPEGSISTLTIQRTEQRDSAMYRCASSLDSIGETQYFGPGTRLLVL.